The rows below give T cell receptor beta chains drawn from one sample of a study of blood T cells in healthy people across ages. MiXCR was run by TCRdb on the 5' RACE reads, yielding one entry per CDR3 protein. The sample contains roughly 800,000 distinct CDR3 sequences, roughly 64% of which appear only once. Source material: blood. These receptors originate from a young man in good health. Each CDR3 is given with its conserved first and last residue. A D gene is named only where the DNA matches it firmly. A clone size is listed for some rows: how often the clone was seen (once, few, many), or a class if it is expanded.

j_call,clone_size,d_call,v_call,cdr3_aa,cdr3_nt
TRBJ2-1,.,.,TRBV29-1,CTGFGSNEQFF,TGCACCGGGTTTGGGTCCAATGAGCAGTTCTTC
TRBJ2-1,.,.,TRBV7-2,CASSLVSFIGNEQFF,TGTGCCAGCAGCTTAGTGAGTTTCATTGGCAATGAGCAGTTCTTC
TRBJ2-7,.,TRBD1,TRBV20-1,CSANPYRQGARDEQYF,TGCAGTGCCAATCCGTACAGACAGGGGGCGCGAGACGAGCAGTACTTC
TRBJ1-6,.,.,TRBV18,CASSPLPWSERVGTPLHF,TGTGCCAGCTCACCACTTCCCTGGAGTGAGAGGGTTGGAACACCCCTCCACTTT
TRBJ1-1,.,.,TRBV20-1,CSARDPREGDEAFF,TGCAGTGCTAGAGATCCGAGGGAGGGGGATGAAGCTTTCTTT
TRBJ2-6,.,.,TRBV4-3,CASSQDPRGPGANVLTF,TGCGCCAGCAGCCAAGATCCGAGGGGACCTGGGGCCAACGTCCTGACTTTC
TRBJ2-1,.,TRBD2,TRBV29-1,CSATRLAGVSDEQFF,TGCAGCGCAACTCGCCTAGCGGGGGTTTCGGATGAGCAGTTCTTC
TRBJ2-5,.,.,TRBV4-1,CASSQDENGGETQYF,TGCGCCAGCAGCCAAGATGAGAATGGGGGGGAGACCCAGTACTTC
TRBJ2-7,.,TRBD1,TRBV12-3/TRBV12-4,CASSFQPGQGSYEQYF,TGTGCCAGCAGTTTTCAACCGGGACAGGGATCCTACGAGCAGTACTTC
TRBJ2-6,.,.,TRBV7-2,CASVSRAGANVLTF,TGTGCCAGCGTCTCGAGGGCTGGGGCCAACGTCCTGACTTTC
TRBJ2-1,.,.,TRBV28,CASTLGREQFF,TGTGCCAGCACCCTCGGTCGAGAGCAGTTCTTC
TRBJ2-1,.,.,TRBV9,CASSVGPKGGSEQFF,TGTGCCAGCAGCGTGGGGCCCAAAGGGGGGAGTGAGCAGTTCTTC
TRBJ2-7,.,.,TRBV7-6,CASSGTQGAYEQYF,TGTGCCAGCAGCGGGACTCAGGGGGCCTACGAGCAGTACTTC
TRBJ2-7,.,TRBD1,TRBV30,CAWSGLTGGSYEQYF,TGTGCCTGGAGTGGATTGACAGGGGGCTCCTACGAGCAGTACTTC
TRBJ2-1,.,TRBD2,TRBV20-1,CSAHSGSARAEQFF,TGCAGTGCCCATAGCGGGTCCGCTAGGGCTGAGCAGTTCTTC
TRBJ2-6,few,.,TRBV7-2,CASSSESSGANVLTF,TGTGCCAGCAGTAGCGAGAGCTCTGGGGCCAACGTCCTGACTTTC
TRBJ2-1,.,.,TRBV7-2,CASSLYTIREQFF,TGTGCCAGCAGCTTGTACACTATTCGTGAGCAGTTCTTC
TRBJ2-5,.,.,TRBV7-2,CASSLNTGRGQETQYF,TGTGCCAGCAGCTTAAATACGGGAAGGGGCCAAGAGACCCAGTACTTC
TRBJ2-3,.,TRBD2,TRBV7-6,CASSPFRGVRTDTQYF,TGTGCCAGCAGCCCCTTCCGGGGGGTCCGCACAGATACGCAGTATTTT
TRBJ2-7,few,TRBD1,TRBV29-1,CSVNRGPSGEQYF,TGCAGCGTTAACAGGGGCCCCTCGGGTGAGCAGTACTTC
TRBJ2-3,.,.,TRBV20-1,CSAPPSLEGTDTQYF,TGCAGTGCCCCACCCTCGCTAGAGGGCACAGATACGCAGTATTTT
TRBJ1-2,.,.,TRBV12-3/TRBV12-4,CASRTTGTQDGYTF,TGTGCCAGCAGAACAACCGGGACACAAGATGGCTACACCTTC
TRBJ1-6,.,.,TRBV7-2,CASSGDGLSPLHF,TGTGCCAGCAGCGGGGACGGTCTTTCACCCCTCCACTTT
TRBJ2-7,once,TRBD2,TRBV6-1,CASSEPAGGTYEQYF,TGTGCCAGCAGTGAACCAGCGGGGGGGACCTACGAGCAGTACTTC
TRBJ1-6,.,.,TRBV4-2,CASSQGERTLLHF,TGTGCCAGCAGCCAAGGGGAAAGGACACTTCTCCACTTT
TRBJ1-6,.,.,TRBV29-1,CSVRLSSYNSPLHF,TGCAGCGTGCGGCTGAGCTCCTATAATTCACCCCTCCACTTT
TRBJ1-5,few,TRBD1,TRBV15,CATSRGRTGSLQPQHF,TGTGCCACCAGCAGAGGGAGGACAGGGTCGTTGCAGCCCCAGCATTTT
TRBJ2-7,once,.,TRBV7-6,CASSLGSRTYEQYF,TGTGCCAGCAGCTTAGGCTCGCGGACCTACGAGCAGTACTTC
TRBJ1-2,.,.,TRBV6-2/TRBV6-3,CASRKLGREDYGYTF,TGTGCCAGCAGAAAGTTGGGACGGGAAGATTATGGCTACACCTTC